This T cell receptor (beta chain) was captured in a study of blood T cell repertoires in COVID-19. As for the study in general: COVID-19 samples from acute and convalescent phases originated in the United States, Italy and Spain.

The CDR3 sequence is 15 residues long. Trimming left V 6 bases short and J 6 bases short, with 17 bases between. Per germline, CDR1 KGHSH and CDR2 LQKENI. Clinical history as reported by participants underpinned cohort assignment. How the authors handled the data: How many nucleated cells were present was estimated from reference gene primer amplification. Profiling relied on immunoSEQ multiplex PCR, and the TCRdb table lists in-frame clones only, not all of them. V and J calls and clone size come straight from that table; D and trimming were deduced from the DNA. The sample has some 160,000 clones, around 80% seen once; the top ten hold roughly 19%.

Input material: PBMCs or T cells enriched from blood (not recorded which). The chain is built from TRBV18 and TRBJ1-4; D is undetermined. The sequence came from a woman between 70 and 85 years old in a cohort exposed to, infected with or recovered from COVID-19 (not recorded which). The CDR3 DNA follows: TGTGCCAGCTCTCCCAGCATGGATCTAGATGAAAAACTGTTTTTT. As protein: CASSPSMDLDEKLFF.